These 2 T cell receptor beta chains originate from one sample sequenced in a study of somatic mutations in cytotoxic T cells in rheumatoid arthritis. Libraries were prepared by immunoSEQ multiplex PCR; TCRdb keeps only in-frame clonotypes and omits some of them. The table has some 14,000 clones, under 80% seen once; the top ten hold about 14%. Sequences were obtained from CD8+ T cells sorted from blood. The receptors were sampled from an adult with rheumatoid arthritis.

This chain uses TRBV19 with TRBJ1-1; D is uncertain. Trimming pared 8 bases from V and 1 base from J, leaving 5 bases between. The CDR3 has 11 residues. Germline lookup yields CDR1 LNHDA and CDR2 SQIVND (reference sequence). In DNA form, the CDR3 reads TGTGCCAGTCGATGGAACACTGAAGCTTTCTTT. Protein: CASRWNTEAFF.

This chain connects TRBV2 to TRBJ1-1; D remains unclear. The CDR3 length is 11 residues. V shed 6 bases and J shed 4 bases, with 6 bases lying between them. Germline loops: CDR1 SNHLY, CDR2 FYNNEI. For the CDR3, the DNA is TGTGCCAGCAGCATTCTCACTGAAGCTTTCTTT. As protein: CASSILTEAFF.